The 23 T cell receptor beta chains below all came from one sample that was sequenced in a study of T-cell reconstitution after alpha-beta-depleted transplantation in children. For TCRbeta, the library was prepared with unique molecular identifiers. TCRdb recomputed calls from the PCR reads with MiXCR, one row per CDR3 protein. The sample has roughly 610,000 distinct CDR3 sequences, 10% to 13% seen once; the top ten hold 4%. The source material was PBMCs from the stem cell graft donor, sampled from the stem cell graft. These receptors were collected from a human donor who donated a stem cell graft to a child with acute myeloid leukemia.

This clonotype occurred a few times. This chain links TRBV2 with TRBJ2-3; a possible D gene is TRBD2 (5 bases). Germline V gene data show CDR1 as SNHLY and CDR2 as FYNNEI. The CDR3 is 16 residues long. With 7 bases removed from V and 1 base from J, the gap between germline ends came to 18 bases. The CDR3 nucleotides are TGTGCCAGCACCAAAAGGGATTCCGGGGGCACAGATACGCAGTATTTT. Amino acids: CASTKRDSGGTDTQYF.

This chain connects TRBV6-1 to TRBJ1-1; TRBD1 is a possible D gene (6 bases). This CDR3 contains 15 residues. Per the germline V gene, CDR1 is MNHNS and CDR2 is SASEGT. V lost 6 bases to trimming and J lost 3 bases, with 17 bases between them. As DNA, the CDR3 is TGTGCCAGCAGCTCAGGAGGAGGGGGGGACACTGAAGCTTTCTTT. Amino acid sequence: CASSSGGGGDTEAFF.

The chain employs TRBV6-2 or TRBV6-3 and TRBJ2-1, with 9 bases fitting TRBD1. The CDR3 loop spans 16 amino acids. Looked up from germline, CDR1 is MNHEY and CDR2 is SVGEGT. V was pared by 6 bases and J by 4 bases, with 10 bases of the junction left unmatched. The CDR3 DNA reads TGTGCCAGCAGACGGTCCGGGACAGGGCCATACAATGAGCAGTTCTTC. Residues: CASRRSGTGPYNEQFF.

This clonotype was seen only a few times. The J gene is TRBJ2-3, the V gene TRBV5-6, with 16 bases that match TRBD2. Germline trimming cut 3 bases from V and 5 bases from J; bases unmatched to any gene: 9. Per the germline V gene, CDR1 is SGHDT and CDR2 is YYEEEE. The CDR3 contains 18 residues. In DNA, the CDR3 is TGTGCCAGCAGCTACCGAGGGACTAGCGGGAGGGCAGTAGATACGCAGTATTTT. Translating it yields CASSYRGTSGRAVDTQYF.

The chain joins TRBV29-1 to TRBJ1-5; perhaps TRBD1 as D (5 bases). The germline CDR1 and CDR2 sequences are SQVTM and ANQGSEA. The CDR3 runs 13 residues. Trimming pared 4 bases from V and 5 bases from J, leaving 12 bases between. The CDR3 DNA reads TGCAGCGTTGCCCCATCGGGGGATCAGCCCCAGCATTTT. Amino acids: CSVAPSGDQPQHF.

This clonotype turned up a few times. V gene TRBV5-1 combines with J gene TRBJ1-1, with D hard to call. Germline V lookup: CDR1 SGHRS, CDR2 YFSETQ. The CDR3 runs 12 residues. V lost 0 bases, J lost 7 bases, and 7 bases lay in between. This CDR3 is CASSLGWGEAFF. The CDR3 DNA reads TGCGCCAGCAGCTTGGGCTGGGGTGAAGCTTTCTTT.

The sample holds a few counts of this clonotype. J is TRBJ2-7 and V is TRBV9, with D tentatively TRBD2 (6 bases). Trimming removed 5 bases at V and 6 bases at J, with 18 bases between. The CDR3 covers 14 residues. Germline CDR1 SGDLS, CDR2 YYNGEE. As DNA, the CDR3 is TGTGCCAGCAGTTGGGGTCGGGAGAGTCGCGAGCAGTACTTC. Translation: CASSWGRESREQYF.

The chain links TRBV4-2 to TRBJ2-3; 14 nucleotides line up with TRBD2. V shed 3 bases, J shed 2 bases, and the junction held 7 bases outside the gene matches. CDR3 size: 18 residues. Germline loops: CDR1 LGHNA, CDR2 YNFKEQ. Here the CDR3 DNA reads TGTGCCAGCAGCCATCCCGGGACTAGCGGGGGACCCACAGATACGCAGTATTTT. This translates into CASSHPGTSGGPTDTQYF.

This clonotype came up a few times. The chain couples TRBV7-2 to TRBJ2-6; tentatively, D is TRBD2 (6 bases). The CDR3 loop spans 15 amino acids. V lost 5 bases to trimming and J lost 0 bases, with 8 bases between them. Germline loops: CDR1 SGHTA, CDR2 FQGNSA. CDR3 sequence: CASSPGGSGANVLTF. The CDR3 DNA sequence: TGTGCCAGCAGCCCCGGGGGCTCTGGGGCCAACGTCCTGACTTTC.

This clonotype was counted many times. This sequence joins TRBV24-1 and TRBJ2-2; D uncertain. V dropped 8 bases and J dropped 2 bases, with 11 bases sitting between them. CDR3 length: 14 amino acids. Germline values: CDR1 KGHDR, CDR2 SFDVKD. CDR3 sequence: CATNRGSNTGELFF. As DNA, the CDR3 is TGTGCCACCAATCGCGGCAGCAACACCGGGGAGCTGTTTTTT.

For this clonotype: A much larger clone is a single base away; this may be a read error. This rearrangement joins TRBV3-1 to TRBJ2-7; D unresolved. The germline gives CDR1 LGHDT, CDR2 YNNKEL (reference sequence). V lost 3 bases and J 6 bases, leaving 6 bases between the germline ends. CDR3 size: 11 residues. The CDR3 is CASSHRSEQYF. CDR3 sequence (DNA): TGTGCCAGCAGCCATCGGAGCGAGCAGTACTTC.

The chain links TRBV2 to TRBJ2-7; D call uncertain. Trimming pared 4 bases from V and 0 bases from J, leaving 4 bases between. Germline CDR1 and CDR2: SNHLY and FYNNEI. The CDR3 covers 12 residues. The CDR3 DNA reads TGTGCCAGCAGTGCACACTCCTACGAGCAGTACTTC. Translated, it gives CASSAHSYEQYF.

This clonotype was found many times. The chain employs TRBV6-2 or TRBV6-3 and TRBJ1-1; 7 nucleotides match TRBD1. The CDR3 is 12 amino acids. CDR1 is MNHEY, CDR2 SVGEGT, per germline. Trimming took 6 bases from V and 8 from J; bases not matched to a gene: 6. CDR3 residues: CASSTTGVEAFF. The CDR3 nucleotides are TGTGCCAGCAGCACCACAGGGGTGGAAGCTTTCTTT.

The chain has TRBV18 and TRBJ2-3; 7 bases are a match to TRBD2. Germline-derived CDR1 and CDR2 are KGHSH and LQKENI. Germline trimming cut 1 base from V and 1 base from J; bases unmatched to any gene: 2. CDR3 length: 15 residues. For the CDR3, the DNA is TGTGCCAGCTCACCACAGCGGGAACGCACAGATACGCAGTATTTT. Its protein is CASSPQRERTDTQYF.

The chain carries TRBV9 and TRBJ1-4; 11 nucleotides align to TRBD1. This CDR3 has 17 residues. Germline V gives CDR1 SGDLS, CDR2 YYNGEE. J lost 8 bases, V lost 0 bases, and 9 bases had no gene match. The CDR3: CASSVEDRGLSTEKLFF. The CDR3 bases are TGTGCCAGCAGCGTAGAGGACAGGGGGCTGTCGACGGAAAAACTGTTTTTT.

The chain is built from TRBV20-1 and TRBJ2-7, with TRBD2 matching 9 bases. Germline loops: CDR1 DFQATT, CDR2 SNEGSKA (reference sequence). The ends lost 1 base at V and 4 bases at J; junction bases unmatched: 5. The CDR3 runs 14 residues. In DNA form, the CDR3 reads TGCAGTGCTAGAGGAGGAGCGGGAGGTTACGAGCAGTACTTC. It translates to CSARGGAGGYEQYF.

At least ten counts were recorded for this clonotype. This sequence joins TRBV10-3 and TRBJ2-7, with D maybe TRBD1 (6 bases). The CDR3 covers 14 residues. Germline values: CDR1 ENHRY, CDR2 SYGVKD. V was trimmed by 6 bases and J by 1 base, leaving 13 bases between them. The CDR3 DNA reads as TGTGCCATCAGGTCCGGACAGTCATCCTACGAGCAGTACTTC. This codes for CAIRSGQSSYEQYF.

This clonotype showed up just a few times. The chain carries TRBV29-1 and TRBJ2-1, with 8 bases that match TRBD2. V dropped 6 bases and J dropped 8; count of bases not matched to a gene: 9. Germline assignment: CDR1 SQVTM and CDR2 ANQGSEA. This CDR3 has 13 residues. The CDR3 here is CSVTGTSAYEQFF. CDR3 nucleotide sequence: TGCAGCGTGACCGGGACTAGTGCATATGAGCAGTTCTTC.

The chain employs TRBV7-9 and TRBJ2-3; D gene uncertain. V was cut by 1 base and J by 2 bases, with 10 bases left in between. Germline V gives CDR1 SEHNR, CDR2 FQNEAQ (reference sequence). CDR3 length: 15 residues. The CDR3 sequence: CASSLGSGNTDTQYF. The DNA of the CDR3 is TGTGCCAGCAGCTTAGGATCTGGCAACACAGATACGCAGTATTTT.

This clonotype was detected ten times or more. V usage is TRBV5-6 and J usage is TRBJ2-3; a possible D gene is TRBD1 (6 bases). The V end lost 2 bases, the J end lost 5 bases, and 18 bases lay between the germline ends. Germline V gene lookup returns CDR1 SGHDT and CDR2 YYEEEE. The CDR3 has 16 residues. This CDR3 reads CASSFRTDSWRDTQYF. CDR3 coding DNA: TGTGCCAGCAGCTTTAGGACAGACTCATGGAGAGATACGCAGTATTTT.

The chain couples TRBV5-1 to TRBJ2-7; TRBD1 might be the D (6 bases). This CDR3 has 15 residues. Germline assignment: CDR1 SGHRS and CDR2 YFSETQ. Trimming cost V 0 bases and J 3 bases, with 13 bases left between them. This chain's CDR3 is CASSLEPQGHYEQYF. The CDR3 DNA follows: TGCGCCAGCAGCTTGGAGCCCCAGGGGCACTACGAGCAGTACTTC.

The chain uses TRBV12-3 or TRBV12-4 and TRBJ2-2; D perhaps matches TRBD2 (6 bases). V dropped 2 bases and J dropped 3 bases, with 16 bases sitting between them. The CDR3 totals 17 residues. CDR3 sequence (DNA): TGTGCCAGCAGTTTAAGTCGCACTCGGAGGGACACCGGGGAGCTGTTTTTT. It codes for CASSLSRTRRDTGELFF.

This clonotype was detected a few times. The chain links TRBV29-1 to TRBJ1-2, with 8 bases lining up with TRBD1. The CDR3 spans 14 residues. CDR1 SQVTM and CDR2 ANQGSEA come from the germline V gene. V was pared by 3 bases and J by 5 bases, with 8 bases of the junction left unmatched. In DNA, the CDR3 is TGCAGCGTTGAGGCGGCAGGGGGCATATATGGCTACACCTTC. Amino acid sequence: CSVEAAGGIYGYTF. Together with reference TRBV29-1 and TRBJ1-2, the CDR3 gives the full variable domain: SAVISQKPSRDICQRGTSLTIQCQVDSQVTMMFWYRQQPGQSLTLIATANQGSEATYESGFVIDKFPISRPNLTFSTLTVSNMSPEDSSIYLCSVEAAGGIYGYTFGSGTRLTVV.